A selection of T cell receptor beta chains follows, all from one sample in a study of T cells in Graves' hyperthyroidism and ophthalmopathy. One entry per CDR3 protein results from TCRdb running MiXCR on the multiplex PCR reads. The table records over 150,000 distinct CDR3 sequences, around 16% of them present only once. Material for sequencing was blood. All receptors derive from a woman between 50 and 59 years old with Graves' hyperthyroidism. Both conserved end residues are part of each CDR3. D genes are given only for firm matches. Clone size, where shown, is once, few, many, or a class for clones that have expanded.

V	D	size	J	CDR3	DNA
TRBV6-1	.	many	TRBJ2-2	CASSEFLTSAGELFF	TGTGCCAGCAGTGAATTTTTGACTAGTGCCGGGGAGCTGTTTTTT
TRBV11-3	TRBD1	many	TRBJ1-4	CASSLTWDRGYEKLFF	TGTGCCAGCAGCTTAACCTGGGACAGGGGGTATGAAAAACTGTTTTTT
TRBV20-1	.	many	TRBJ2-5	CSARKETQYF	TGCAGTGCTAGGAAGGAGACCCAGTACTTC
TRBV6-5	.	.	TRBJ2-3	CASSYSASRDTQYF	TGTGCCAGCAGTTACTCTGCTAGCAGAGATACGCAGTATTTT
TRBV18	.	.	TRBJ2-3	CASSPARIDTQYF	TGTGCCAGCTCCCCAGCTCGGATAGATACGCAGTATTTT
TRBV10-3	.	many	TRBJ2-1	CAISGGAGSYNEQFF	TGTGCCATCAGTGGCGGGGCGGGCTCCTACAATGAGCAGTTCTTC
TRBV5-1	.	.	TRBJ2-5	CASSLISGQQETQYF	TGCGCCAGCAGCTTGATCAGCGGCCAGCAAGAGACCCAGTACTTC
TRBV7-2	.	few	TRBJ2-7	CASSFQTTGTSYEQYF	TGTGCCAGCAGCTTTCAAACCACGGGGACCTCCTACGAGCAGTACTTC
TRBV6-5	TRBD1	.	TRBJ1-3	CASSLQGAISGNTIYF	TGTGCCAGCAGTTTACAGGGGGCTATATCTGGAAACACCATATATTTT
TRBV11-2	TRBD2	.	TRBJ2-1	CASSLVKLRLAGVNEQFF	TGTGCCAGCAGCTTAGTTAAGCTCCGACTAGCGGGAGTAAATGAGCAGTTCTTC
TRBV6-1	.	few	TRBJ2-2	CASRAAGNTGELFF	TGTGCCAGCCGCGCTGCGGGCAACACCGGGGAGCTGTTTTTT